These 15 T cell receptor beta chains were sequenced from one sample in a study of Tregs in tolerant kidney transplant recipients. TCRdb keeps only in-frame clones here, not all; method: immunoSEQ multiplex PCR. The listing contains about 14,000 clones. Mixed chimerism was transient after nonmyeloablative marrow transplants from related graft donors. Sequenced here: CD8+ T cells from blood (PBMCs), sampled 6 months after the transplant. These receptors all stem from a human patient who received a combined kidney and bone marrow transplant. T cells may partly derive from the graft donor.

The CDR3 DNA, read in part, is TGTGCCAGCAGTATCCTTACTAGCGGGGCCTTCCAG. It yields the protein CASSILTSGAFQ. The entire CDR3 protein is CASSILTSGAFQLFF. The V and J genes are TRBV6-2 or TRBV6-3 and TRBJ2-2; 10 bases fit TRBD2. The CDR3 end lies 3 residues beyond the end of the read and is filled in from the germline J gene. CDR3 length: 15 residues. Germline CDR1 is MNHEY and CDR2 is SVGEGT.

A note on this clone: A junction boundary mismatches the germline segment, possibly from a read error. The read comes to an end 3 residues before the CDR3 does, leaving the germline J gene to fill in the end. This chain connects TRBV7-6 to TRBJ1-2; TRBD1 matches 8 bases. The CDR3 is 15 amino acids. The germline gives CDR1 SGHVS, CDR2 FNYEAQ. The DNA read from the CDR3 is TGTGCCACCAGCTTAGAAGAAACAGGGGGAAGTGGC. It codes for CATSLEETGGSG. The whole CDR3 region reads CATSLEETGGSGYTF.

CDR3 protein: CASSLLAGESEQYF. The sequenced part of the CDR3 DNA is TGTGCCAGCAGCCTACTAGCGGGAGAATCCGAG. The chain carries TRBV5-4 and TRBJ2-7; TRBD2 matches at 11 bases. The DNA ends 3 residues before the CDR3 does, and the rest of the CDR3 is filled in from the germline J gene. Trimming removed 4 bases from V and 6 bases from J; junction bases left unmatched: 6. Germline lookup yields CDR1 SGHNT and CDR2 YYREEE (reference sequence). The CDR3 runs 14 residues.

The CDR3 loop is CASRYSGTGSHEQYF. The DNA read from the CDR3 is TGTGCCAGCAGGTACTCCGGGACAGGGAGTCACGAG. The chain couples TRBV13 to TRBJ2-7; 9 bases agree with TRBD1. Sequencing ends 3 residues short of the CDR3 end; the germline J gene provides the rest. CDR3 size: 15 residues. CDR1 and CDR2 (germline): PRHDT, FYEKMQ (reference sequence). With V trimmed by 6 bases and J by 5 bases, 11 bases remained unmatched.

About this clone itself: The CDR3 end is not reached by the read, which stops 3 residues before it; the germline J gene fills it in. The J gene is TRBJ2-7, the V gene TRBV20-1; D ambiguous. Germline loops: CDR1 DFQATT, CDR2 SNEGSKA (reference sequence). With 3 bases removed from V and 2 bases from J, the gap between germline ends came to 17 bases. This CDR3 is 15 amino acids long. This CDR3 reads CSASHFGLDPYEQYF. The sequenced part of the CDR3 DNA is TGCAGTGCTAGTCACTTCGGCCTAGATCCCTACGAG.

On this clone: Read data end 3 residues before the CDR3 end; the end is taken from the germline J gene. V and J are TRBV2 and TRBJ1-1; possible D gene TRBD1, 5 bases. Germline V CDR1 and CDR2: SNHLY, FYNNEI. Between the trimmed V and J ends, which lost 8 bases and 0 bases, there was a span of 16 bases. The CDR3 consists of 15 residues. The CDR3 is CASLATGGLNTEAFF. The CDR3 DNA, read in part, is TGTGCCAGCCTCGCCACCGGGGGGTTGAACACTGAA.

With respect to this clone: The read ends 3 residues before the CDR3 terminus; that terminus is restored from the germline J gene. The chain is built from TRBV12-5 and TRBJ1-5; D gene uncertain. Germline V gene data show CDR1 as LGHNT and CDR2 as FRNRAP. The CDR3 totals 12 residues. Trimming shortened V by 4 bases and J by 7 bases, and 8 bases separated the two germline ends. The CDR3 region is CASGYPTQPQHF. The covered CDR3 bases are TGTGCTAGTGGTTACCCGACACAGCCC.

The CDR3 DNA, read in part, is TGCGCCAGCAGCTTGGGGGCTCTTAACACTGAA. Its protein is CASSLGALNTE. The CDR3 reads in full as CASSLGALNTEAFF. The genes are TRBV5-1 and TRBJ1-1; D unclear. The CDR3 end lies 3 residues beyond the end of the read and is filled in from the germline J gene. Germline V gene data show CDR1 as SGHRS and CDR2 as YFSETQ. The CDR3 covers 14 residues. Trimming stripped 0 bases from V and 2 bases from J, with 8 bases between. The variable domain in full, completed from reference TRBV5-1 and TRBJ1-1, reads KAGVTQTPRYLIKTRGQQVTLSCSPISGHRSVSWYQQTPGQGLQFLFEYFSETQRNKGNFPGRFSGRQFSNSRSEMNVSTLELGDSALYLCASSLGALNTEAFFGQGTRLTVV.

As for this clone: The CDR3 end lies 3 residues beyond the end of the read and is filled in from the germline J gene. The V and J genes are TRBV7-2 and TRBJ2-1, with 10 bases fitting TRBD2. This CDR3 spans 17 amino acids. V was clipped by 0 bases and J by 5 bases; unmatched bases: 7. The germline gives CDR1 SGHTA, CDR2 FQGNSA. The CDR3 reads CASSLAPLTSGDNEQFF. CDR3 DNA (partial): TGTGCCAGCAGCTTAGCCCCCCTAACTAGCGGGGACAATGAG. The whole variable domain, remainder taken from reference TRBV7-2 and TRBJ2-1, is GAGVSQSPSNKVTEKGKDVELRCDPISGHTALYWYRQSLGQGLEFLIYFQGNSAPDKSGLPSDRFSAERTGGSVSTLTIQRTQQEDSAVYLCASSLAPLTSGDNEQFFGPGTRLTVL.

As to this clone: The DNA ends 3 residues before the CDR3 does, and the rest of the CDR3 is filled in from the germline J gene. The chain combines TRBV19 with TRBJ2-7; 11 nucleotides align to TRBD2. With 5 bases clipped from V and 2 bases from J, the junction kept 8 bases outside the gene matches. Germline V gives CDR1 LNHDA, CDR2 SQIVND (reference sequence). This CDR3 comprises 16 residues. The sequenced part of the CDR3 DNA is TGTGCCAGTAGTCCCCTGGGACTAGCGGTTACCTACGAG. Translating gives CASSPLGLAVTYE. The CDR3 in full is CASSPLGLAVTYEQYF. Variable domain in full (rest from reference TRBV19 and TRBJ2-7): DGGITQSPKYLFRKEGQNVTLSCEQNLNHDAMYWYRQDPGQGLRLIYYSQIVNDFQKGDIAEGYSVSREKKESFPLTVTSAQKNPTAFYLCASSPLGLAVTYEQYFGPGTRLTVT.

In regard to this clone: The read halts 3 residues ahead of the CDR3 end, with the missing end drawn from the germline J gene. This chain joins TRBV19 and TRBJ2-3; 7 bases are a match to TRBD2. In germline, CDR1 is LNHDA, CDR2 SQIVND (reference sequence). There are 14 residues in the CDR3. The trim removed 3 bases at V and 4 bases at J, leaving 4 bases unmatched. CDR3 sequence reads: CASSIGEGADTQYF. Incomplete CDR3 DNA: TGTGCCAGTAGTATCGGGGAGGGAGCAGATACG.

As for this clone: With the read ending 3 residues before the CDR3 end, the germline J gene is used to fill in that end. The chain carries TRBV6-2 or TRBV6-3 and TRBJ1-5; a possible D gene is TRBD1 (5 bases). V dropped 0 bases and J dropped 9 bases, with 18 bases sitting between them. Germline V gene data show CDR1 as MNHEY and CDR2 as SVGEGT. The CDR3 runs 16 residues. This CDR3 reads CASSYSKGQARGPQHF. The covered CDR3 bases are TGTGCCAGCAGTTACTCGAAGGGGCAGGCTAGGGGGCCC.

Remarks on this clone: The read is 3 residues too short to cover the CDR3 end, so that end is filled in from the germline J gene. The rearrangement joins TRBV19 to TRBJ2-2, with 8 nucleotides matching TRBD2. CDR1 is LNHDA and CDR2 is SQIVND in the germline V gene (reference sequence). The CDR3 loop spans 15 amino acids. J lost 4 bases, V lost 8 bases, and 9 bases had no gene match. The CDR3 sequence is CASAPGGVTTGELFF. CDR3 DNA (partial): TGTGCCAGTGCCCCGGGGGGGGTGACCACCGGGGAG.

On this clone itself: The read falls 3 residues short of the CDR3 end, and the missing part is taken from the germline J gene. V gene TRBV2 combines with J gene TRBJ2-5, with TRBD1 identical over 10 bases. The length of the CDR3 is 13 residues. Trimming removed 6 bases from V and 6 bases from J; junction bases left unmatched: 4. Germline CDR1 SNHLY, CDR2 FYNNEI. CDR3 DNA (partial): TGTGCCAGCAGGGAGGGACAGGGGAAGACC. As protein: CASREGQGKT. The whole CDR3 sequence reads CASREGQGKTQYF.

A word on this clone: The read stops 3 residues short of the end of the CDR3; the missing end is completed from the germline J gene. The chain recombines TRBV10-3 with TRBJ2-2; TRBD1 matches 8 bases. The germline V gene has CDR1 ENHRY and CDR2 SYGVKD. The length of the CDR3 is 15 residues. The CDR3 reads CAISTTGAGANVLFF. CDR3 DNA (partial): TGTGCCATCAGTACGACAGGGGCTGGGGCCAACGTG.